This passage covers 32 T cell receptor beta chains from one sample sequenced in a study of CD8 T cells in Susac syndrome. The RNA input was roughly 0.45 to 1 ug, and it was reverse transcribed with random hexamers. Using its own MiXCR run on the immunoSEQ multiplex PCR reads, TCRdb lists one record per CDR3 protein. This sample has some 200,000 distinct CDR3 sequences; about 95% occur once, and the top ten carry approximately 0.098%. The sequenced material came from CD4+ T cells from PBMCs. These receptors were collected from a human donor in good health.

V is TRBV29-1 and J is TRBJ1-3, with no clear D. Germline assignment: CDR1 SQVTM and CDR2 ANQGSEA. The V and J ends lost 4 bases and 2 bases respectively, with 3 bases between them. The CDR3 spans 11 residues. The chain's CDR3 is CSVGTGNTIYF. Here the CDR3 DNA reads TGCAGCGTTGGGACTGGAAACACCATATATTTT.

Only a few counts were recorded for this clonotype. The CDR3 sequence is CASSSETEGDTQYF. The DNA of the CDR3 is TGTGCCAGCAGTTCCGAGACCGAGGGAGATACGCAGTATTTT. V and J are TRBV6-1 and TRBJ2-3, with a weak D call TRBD2 (5 bases). The CDR3 totals 14 residues. V was pared by 5 bases and J by 5 bases, with 14 bases between. Germline V CDR1 and CDR2: MNHNS, SASEGT.

J is TRBJ2-3 and V is TRBV29-1, with 10 bases identical to TRBD1. The CDR3 has 14 amino acids. The trim removed 6 bases at V and 4 bases at J, leaving 7 bases unmatched. CDR1 SQVTM and CDR2 ANQGSEA come from the germline V gene. This CDR3 reads CSVVRDRGADTQYF. The DNA for the CDR3 is TGCAGCGTGGTCCGGGACAGGGGCGCAGATACGCAGTATTTT.

The chain combines TRBV27 with TRBJ2-7; D may be TRBD1 (6 bases). The ends were cut back, 6 bases at V and 4 bases at J, with 10 bases in the middle. The V gene's germline CDR1 is MNHEY and CDR2 SMNVEV (reference sequence). The length of the CDR3 is 12 residues. CDR3 nucleotide sequence: TGTGCCAGCAGGAAGACAGGATACGAGCAGTACTTC. Its protein is CASRKTGYEQYF.

The chain carries TRBV29-1 and TRBJ1-2, with D uncertain. V was pared by 3 bases and J by 5 bases, with 10 bases between. Germline loops: CDR1 SQVTM, CDR2 ANQGSEA. This CDR3 spans 12 amino acids. The CDR3 is CSVDPFPYGYTF. The CDR3 DNA reads TGCAGCGTTGATCCTTTCCCGTATGGCTACACCTTC.

The V call is TRBV20-1, the J call TRBJ2-3, with 8 bases matching TRBD2. Germline lookup yields CDR1 DFQATT and CDR2 SNEGSKA (reference sequence). The CDR3 consists of 16 residues. J was trimmed by 5 bases and V by 0 bases; bases with no gene match: 10. Written as DNA, the CDR3 is TGCAGTGCTAGAGATATGGGACTAGGAGGGGGAGATACGCAGTATTTT. Its protein product is CSARDMGLGGGDTQYF.

The chain employs TRBV6-5 and TRBJ2-3; no clear D gene. The CDR3 length is 13 residues. Between the trimmed V and J ends, which lost 2 bases and 4 bases, there was a span of 7 bases. Germline values: CDR1 MNHEY, CDR2 SVGAGI. CDR3 amino acids: CASSYNGPDTQYF. The DNA of the CDR3 is TGTGCCAGCAGTTACAACGGCCCAGATACGCAGTATTTT.

This rearrangement joins TRBV20-1 to TRBJ1-1; 8 nucleotides agree with TRBD1. Germline lookup yields CDR1 DFQATT and CDR2 SNEGSKA (reference sequence). V lost 6 bases, J lost 5 bases, and 2 bases stayed unmatched. The CDR3 consists of 11 residues. For the CDR3, the DNA is TGCAGTGCATACAGGGGGACTGAAGCTTTCTTT. Protein product: CSAYRGTEAFF.

About this clonotype itself: The junction differs from germline at one of its ends, possibly a read error. The gene calls are TRBV29-1 and TRBJ2-5; 7 positions match TRBD1. The CDR3 extends over 11 amino acids. In germline, CDR1 is SQVTM, CDR2 ANQGSEA. The CDR3 nucleotides are TGCAGCGTTGAACAGGGGGACCTCCAGGATTTC. Translated: CSVEQGDLQDF.

V and J are TRBV27 and TRBJ2-7; the match to TRBD2 covers 10 bases. Germline CDR1 and CDR2: MNHEY and SMNVEV (reference sequence). This CDR3 spans 16 amino acids. The J segment lost 1 base and the V segment lost 5 bases, leaving 8 bases of the junction unmatched. CDR3 region: CASSPRLAGLSYEQYF. The CDR3 DNA sequence: TGTGCCAGCAGTCCTCGACTAGCGGGCCTTTCCTACGAGCAGTACTTC.

CDR3 region: CASSYSTLAGNEQFF. DNA for the CDR3: TGTGCCAGCAGTTACTCGACCCTAGCGGGGAATGAGCAGTTCTTC. V and J are TRBV6-6 and TRBJ2-1; TRBD2 matches at 9 bases. Per germline, CDR1 MNHNY and CDR2 SVGAGI (reference sequence). J lost 7 bases, V lost 0 bases, and 4 bases had no gene match. The CDR3 loop spans 15 amino acids.

For this clonotype: The junction differs from germline at one of its ends, possibly a read error. The chain combines TRBV29-1 with TRBJ2-1, with 9 bases aligning to TRBD1. Germline loops: CDR1 SQVTM, CDR2 ANQGSEA. The CDR3 runs 14 residues. The CDR3 DNA is TGCAACGTTGACAGGGGGGTCTCCTACAATGAGCAGTTCTTC. It yields the protein CNVDRGVSYNEQFF.

The chain links TRBV27 to TRBJ2-1, with 8 bases that match TRBD2. The germline V gene encodes CDR1 MNHEY and CDR2 SMNVEV (reference sequence). The CDR3 is 14 amino acids. V trimming: 6 bases; J trimming: 9 bases; junction bases outside the gene matches: 10. CDR3 region: CASREVSGIREQFF. In DNA form, the CDR3 reads TGTGCCAGCAGGGAAGTTAGCGGGATACGTGAGCAGTTCTTC.

The rearrangement uses TRBV18 and TRBJ2-1; TRBD2 matches 9 bases. The CDR3 totals 16 residues. The V gene end was trimmed by 3 bases and the J gene end by 9 bases; junction bases not matched to a gene: 12. Per the germline V gene, CDR1 is KGHSH and CDR2 is LQKENI. CDR3 sequence: CASSPGGRGPSGEQFF. The DNA for the CDR3 is TGTGCCAGCTCACCGGGCGGGAGGGGCCCGAGCGGTGAGCAGTTCTTC.

V usage is TRBV15 and J usage is TRBJ2-5, with D uncertain. From germline, CDR1 is LNHNV and CDR2 YYDKDF (reference sequence). Trimming shortened V by 0 bases and J by 5 bases, and 7 bases separated the two germline ends. The CDR3 covers 13 residues. CDR3 sequence (DNA): TGTGCCACCAGCAGAGATCTTCGGGAGACCCAGTACTTC. This encodes CATSRDLRETQYF.

The chain joins TRBV9 to TRBJ2-1, with 8 bases that match TRBD2. This CDR3 is built from 17 residues. CDR1 and CDR2 (germline): SGDLS, YYNGEE. J was trimmed by 0 bases and V by 2 bases; bases with no gene match: 7. This CDR3 is CASSVGLAGSSYNEQFF. The CDR3 DNA reads TGTGCCAGCAGCGTCGGACTAGCTGGTAGCTCCTACAATGAGCAGTTCTTC.

The chain joins TRBV30 to TRBJ2-7, with D possibly being TRBD2 (5 bases). The CDR3 is 13 amino acids. CDR1 and CDR2 (germline): GTSNPN, SVGIG (reference sequence). Deletions cut 0 bases from V and 5 bases from J, with 11 bases between. The CDR3 bases are TGTGCCTGGAGTGTACTAGAAGGCCACGAGCAGTACTTC. Protein product: CAWSVLEGHEQYF.

This clonotype was seen a single time. This chain joins TRBV4-3 and TRBJ2-7; D might be TRBD2 (6 bases). In germline, CDR1 is LGHNA, CDR2 YSLEER. CDR3 length: 15 amino acids. With 4 bases removed from V and 2 bases from J, the gap between germline ends came to 15 bases. The CDR3, as DNA: TGCGCCAGCAGCCGTAATAGCGGCCCCACCTACGAGCAGTACTTC. The encoded protein is CASSRNSGPTYEQYF.

The chain employs TRBV29-1 and TRBJ1-1, with 8 bases lining up with TRBD1. The CDR3 contains 14 residues. CDR1 is SQVTM, CDR2 ANQGSEA, per germline. V shed 3 bases and J 5 bases; nucleotides not matched to a gene: 8. The DNA for the CDR3 is TGCAGCGTTGAGCCCCAGGGGGCGGGGACTGAAGCTTTCTTT. This gives the protein CSVEPQGAGTEAFF.

This clonotype was counted once. The rearrangement uses TRBV20-1 and TRBJ2-5; 11 nucleotides line up with TRBD2. The CDR3 consists of 14 residues. V lost 6 bases, J lost 1 base, and 4 bases stayed unmatched. CDR1 and CDR2 (germline): DFQATT, SNEGSKA (reference sequence). DNA of the CDR3: TGCAGTGCGCCGACTAGCGGGACCCAAGAGACCCAGTACTTC. This sequence encodes CSAPTSGTQETQYF.

The chain combines TRBV4-3 with TRBJ1-2; a possible D gene is TRBD1 (6 bases). This CDR3 region has 14 residues. CDR1 and CDR2 from the germline V gene are LGHNA and YSLEER. V lost 1 base and J 7 bases, leaving 13 bases between the germline ends. The CDR3 is CASSQVAGAVGYTF. CDR3 bases: TGCGCCAGCAGCCAAGTGGCAGGGGCTGTTGGCTACACCTTC.

This chain connects TRBV20-1 to TRBJ2-7, with D possibly matching TRBD2 (6 bases). Germline loops: CDR1 DFQATT, CDR2 SNEGSKA (reference sequence). Trimming cost V 3 bases and J 6 bases, with 9 bases left between them. The CDR3 contains 11 residues. The DNA for the CDR3 is TGCAGTGCTAGGAAAGCGGGCGAGCAGTACTTC. Encoded protein: CSARKAGEQYF.

The chain employs TRBV7-3 and TRBJ2-3; D is possibly TRBD2 (6 bases). Germline CDR1 reads SGHTA; CDR2 reads FQGTGA. This CDR3 spans 16 amino acids. V was trimmed by 2 bases and J by 6 bases, leaving 18 bases between them. The CDR3 reads CASSLGDFGTLDTQYF. For the CDR3, the DNA is TGTGCCAGCAGCTTAGGGGACTTCGGCACGTTGGATACGCAGTATTTT.

The CDR3 is CASSYLEKLFF. The CDR3 DNA reads as TGTGCCAGCTCTTACCTGGAAAAACTGTTTTTT. The chain combines TRBV2 with TRBJ1-4; D is undetermined. Between the trimmed V and J ends, which lost 8 bases and 8 bases, there was a span of 9 bases. The CDR3 runs to 11 residues. The germline V gene has CDR1 SNHLY and CDR2 FYNNEI.

The chain employs TRBV6-4 and TRBJ2-4; 7 bases are a match to TRBD2. There are 16 residues in the CDR3. The germline CDR1 and CDR2 sequences are MRHNA and SNTAGT. The V and J ends lost 8 bases and 1 base, in that order; junction bases with no gene match: 11. The CDR3 loop reads CASWGGAGEAKNIQYF. In DNA, the CDR3 is TGTGCCAGCTGGGGCGGCGCGGGAGAGGCCAAAAACATTCAGTACTTC.

This clonotype was detected only once. The V and J genes are TRBV20-1 and TRBJ2-7; D is perhaps TRBD2 (6 bases). This CDR3 is 14 amino acids long. Trimming removed 5 bases from V and 4 bases from J, with 18 bases in between. Germline V gene lookup returns CDR1 DFQATT and CDR2 SNEGSKA (reference sequence). CDR3 bases: TGCAGTGCTTTACCGGGAGTTAGAGTGTACGAGCAGTACTTC. It encodes CSALPGVRVYEQYF.

J is TRBJ2-1 and V is TRBV21-1. TRBV21-1 is reported as a pseudogene. The CDR3 runs to 13 residues. The CDR3 spells CASSNCEEHEQFF. The CDR3 DNA follows: TGTGCCAGCAGCAATTGCGAGGAGCATGAGCAGTTCTTC.

V and J are TRBV5-1 and TRBJ2-7, with D perhaps matching TRBD2 (5 bases). This CDR3 has 14 residues. Germline lookup yields CDR1 SGHRS and CDR2 YFSETQ. Trimming stripped 2 bases from V and 2 bases from J, with 11 bases between. CDR3 in amino acids: CASSFSAGTYEQYF. The CDR3 bases are TGCGCCAGCAGCTTTTCGGCGGGCACCTACGAGCAGTACTTC. Drawing the rest from reference TRBV5-1 and TRBJ2-7, the complete variable domain is KAGVTQTPRYLIKTRGQQVTLSCSPISGHRSVSWYQQTPGQGLQFLFEYFSETQRNKGNFPGRFSGRQFSNSRSEMNVSTLELGDSALYLCASSFSAGTYEQYFGPGTRLTVT.

As DNA, the CDR3 is TGTGCCAGCAGGCGGGCTGGCAATGAGCAGTTCTTC. It translates to CASRRAGNEQFF. This chain connects TRBV28 to TRBJ2-1; perhaps TRBD2 as D (5 bases). The germline gives CDR1 MDHEN, CDR2 SYDVKM. The CDR3 is 12 amino acids. V lost 6 bases, J lost 6 bases, and 9 bases lay in between. The full variable domain, in which reference TRBV28 and TRBJ2-1 provide the parts outside the CDR3, is DVKVTQSSRYLVKRTGEKVFLECVQDMDHENMFWYRQDPGLGLRLIYFSYDVKMKEKGDIPEGYSVSREKKERFSLILESASTNQTSMYLCASRRAGNEQFFGPGTRLTVL.

V gene TRBV12-3 or TRBV12-4 combines with J gene TRBJ2-7; 9 nucleotides line up with TRBD2. The CDR3 has 13 amino acids. After removal of 6 bases from V and 6 bases from J, the junction contained 6 bases not matched to a gene. This CDR3 reads CASSRTSESEQYF. The CDR3 nucleotides read TGTGCCAGCAGCAGGACTAGCGAGTCCGAGCAGTACTTC.

The chain joins TRBV30 to TRBJ2-3; 7 bases are shared with TRBD2. V trimming: 7 bases; J trimming: 1 base; junction bases outside the gene matches: 8. In germline, CDR1 is GTSNPN, CDR2 SVGIG (reference sequence). This CDR3 spans 14 amino acids. The CDR3 DNA is TGTGCCTACAGCGGGACGGGGGGCACAGATACGCAGTATTTT. It codes for CAYSGTGGTDTQYF.

The CDR3 nucleotides read TGTGCCAGCAGTTCCCCCGTGGGCTACACCTTC. This encodes CASSSPVGYTF. The chain uses TRBV6-2 or TRBV6-3 and TRBJ1-2; D remains ambiguous. V was pared by 4 bases and J by 8 bases, with 8 bases between. This CDR3 has 11 residues. Germline CDR1 and CDR2: MNHEY and SVGEGT.